Listed below are T cell receptor beta chains from one sample, sequenced in a study of control samples from healthy donors and cancer patients. Libraries were prepared by immunoSEQ multiplex PCR; TCRdb keeps only in-frame clonotypes and omits some of them. The sample has approximately 68,000 clones, 83% seen once. Sequencing used blood. All receptors come from a man aged 60-69 years in good health. CDR3s include the opening cysteine and the closing phenylalanine or tryptophan. A D gene is named only where the DNA matches it firmly. Clone sizes are given selectively: once, few, many, or a class where the clone is expanded.

clone_size j_call d_call cdr3_length v_call cdr3_aa cdr3_nt
NA TRBJ2-7 NA 13 TRBV12-3/TRBV12-4 CASSRDGHYEQYF TGTGCCAGCAGTCGGGACGGTCACTACGAGCAGTACTTC
NA TRBJ2-7 NA 15 TRBV5-6 CASSDQLDFSYEQYF TGTGCCAGCAGCGATCAGCTGGACTTCTCCTACGAGCAGTACTTC
NA TRBJ1-1 NA 13 TRBV3-1/TRBV3-2 CASSQMVRTEAFF TGTGCCAGCAGCCAAATGGTTCGCACTGAAGCTTTCTTT
NA TRBJ2-1 NA 14 TRBV7-3 CASSLKGGPNEQFF TGTGCCAGCAGCTTAAAAGGCGGTCCCAATGAGCAGTTCTTC
NA TRBJ2-2 NA 15 TRBV7-9 CASSAVRGFPGELFF TGTGCCAGCAGCGCGGTCCGAGGGTTTCCCGGGGAGCTGTTTTTT
NA TRBJ2-2 NA 15 TRBV3-1/TRBV3-2 CASSQVSRGSGELFF TGTGCCAGCAGCCAAGTATCCCGGGGGTCCGGGGAGCTGTTTTTT
NA TRBJ1-2 NA 12 TRBV20-1 CSASNSNYGYTF TGCAGTGCTAGTAACAGCAACTATGGCTACACCTTC
few TRBJ1-1 NA 18 TRBV28 CASSLVPLIVGRNTEAFF TGTGCCAGCAGTTTGGTCCCTCTAATAGTTGGTCGGAACACTGAAGCTTTCTTT
NA TRBJ2-2 TRBD2 16 TRBV14 CASSPPLAGGAGELFF TGTGCCAGCAGCCCCCCACTAGCGGGAGGGGCCGGGGAGCTGTTTTTT
NA TRBJ1-4 TRBD1 15 TRBV27 CASSPTGAPNEKLFF TGTGCCAGCAGTCCTACAGGGGCACCTAATGAAAAACTGTTTTTT
NA TRBJ2-3 NA 10 TRBV29-1 CSVGSDTQYF TGCAGCGTTGGGTCAGATACGCAGTATTTT
NA TRBJ2-7 NA 13 TRBV7-9 CASSLGLAREQYF TGTGCCAGCAGCTTGGGGCTAGCCCGCGAGCAGTACTTC
once TRBJ2-7 TRBD1 16 TRBV7-4 CASSLCGGQDPYEQYF TGTGCCAGCAGCTTATGTGGGGGACAGGACCCCTACGAGCAGTACTTC
NA TRBJ2-2 NA 15 TRBV5-4 CASSLYRDRSGELFF TGTGCCAGCAGCTTGTATAGGGATAGGTCCGGGGAGCTGTTTTTT
NA TRBJ1-4 TRBD1 15 TRBV4-1 CASSPQGDVGEKLFF TGCGCCAGCAGCCCACAGGGGGATGTAGGTGAAAAACTGTTTTTT
once TRBJ1-3 NA 16 TRBV7-2 CASSLQDSRSGNTIYF TGTGCCAGCAGCCTTCAGGACAGTCGCTCTGGAAACACCATATATTTT
NA TRBJ2-1 TRBD2 17 TRBV24-1 CATPRTSGRRSYNEQFF TGTGCCACGCCGCGGACTAGCGGGAGGCGCTCCTACAATGAGCAGTTCTTC
NA TRBJ2-7 NA 14 TRBV24-1 CATSGAGASYEQYF TGTGCCACCAGTGGGGCGGGGGCATCCTACGAGCAGTACTTC
NA TRBJ1-2 NA 13 TRBV3-1/TRBV3-2 CASSQEGLGGYTF TGTGCCAGCAGCCAAGAAGGGTTGGGTGGCTACACCTTC
NA TRBJ2-1 NA 14 TRBV7-2 CASSLGTAPNEQFF TGTGCCAGCAGCTTAGGGACAGCCCCCAATGAGCAGTTCTTC
NA TRBJ1-1 NA 13 TRBV6-1 CASSELGGTEAFF TGTGCCAGCAGTGAATTGGGGGGCACTGAAGCTTTCTTT
NA TRBJ1-1 TRBD1 14 TRBV5-6 CASSVDRGRTEAFF TGTGCCAGCAGCGTGGACAGGGGGAGGACTGAAGCTTTCTTT
NA TRBJ2-7 TRBD2 14 TRBV29-1 CSVEVGLVPLEQYF TGCAGCGTTGAAGTCGGACTAGTGCCCCTCGAGCAGTACTTC
once TRBJ2-3 NA 13 TRBV9 CASSVATQDTQYF TGTGCCAGCAGCGTAGCGACCCAAGATACGCAGTATTTT
NA TRBJ1-6 NA 15 TRBV5-6 CASSLDRDIDSPLHF TGTGCCAGCAGCTTGGACCGGGACATAGATTCACCCCTCCACTTT
NA TRBJ1-4 NA 15 TRBV11-2 CASSLVPGPNEKLFF TGTGCCAGCAGCTTAGTCCCGGGGCCTAATGAAAAACTGTTTTTT
NA TRBJ1-1 TRBD1 14 TRBV6-5 CASRPDRGSTEAFF TGTGCCAGCAGGCCAGACAGGGGTAGCACTGAAGCTTTCTTT
NA TRBJ2-7 TRBD2 14 TRBV6-6 CASSYLAGAYEQYF TGTGCCAGCAGTTACTTAGCGGGAGCCTACGAGCAGTACTTC
NA TRBJ2-5 NA 16 TRBV4-1 CASSQELYTSQETQYF TGCGCCAGCAGCCAAGAATTGTACACTAGCCAGGAGACCCAGTACTTC
NA TRBJ1-2 NA 12 TRBV6-6 CASRPGAAGYTF TGTGCCAGCAGGCCGGGGGCCGCTGGCTACACCTTC
NA TRBJ2-3 TRBD2 16 TRBV5-6 CASSLLGGRSTDTQYF TGTGCCAGCAGCCTCTTAGGCGGGAGGTCCACAGATACGCAGTATTTT
NA TRBJ2-3 TRBD2 14 TRBV18 CASSPPTSQDTQYF TGTGCCAGCTCACCTCCGACTAGCCAGGATACGCAGTATTTT
few TRBJ2-1 TRBD2 16 TRBV3-1/TRBV3-2 CASSFLAGMTYNEQFF TGTGCCAGCAGCTTTCTAGCGGGGATGACCTACAATGAGCAGTTCTTC
few TRBJ1-2 TRBD1 17 TRBV25-1 CASTPGTGLTTNYGYTF TGTGCCAGCACACCCGGGACAGGGCTAACAACTAACTATGGCTACACCTTC
NA TRBJ2-7 NA 15 TRBV11-2 CASSLETGTSYEQYF TGTGCCAGCAGCTTAGAGACGGGGACCTCCTACGAGCAGTACTTC
NA TRBJ1-4 NA 17 TRBV4-3 CASSQPASGATNEKLFF TGCGCCAGCAGCCAACCCGCTTCGGGGGCAACTAATGAAAAACTGTTTTTT
NA TRBJ1-1 NA 11 TRBV12-3/TRBV12-4 CASSFFSEAFF TGTGCCAGCAGTTTCTTTTCTGAAGCTTTCTTT
NA TRBJ2-2 TRBD1 17 TRBV9 CASSDGTGEANTGELFF TGTGCCAGCAGCGATGGGACAGGGGAGGCAAACACCGGGGAGCTGTTTTTT
NA TRBJ1-2 NA 14 TRBV3-1/TRBV3-2 CASSRGRTRGENPF TGTGCCAGCAGCCGGGGGAGAACCCGGGGGGAGAACCCCTTC
NA TRBJ2-1 TRBD2 15 TRBV7-7 CASSSGLAVNNEQFF TGTGCCAGCAGCTCCGGACTAGCGGTCAACAATGAGCAGTTCTTC
NA TRBJ1-1 TRBD1 13 TRBV30 CAWMDRGLWRAFF TGTGCCTGGATGGACAGGGGGCTTTGGCGAGCTTTCTTT
NA TRBJ2-2 NA 13 TRBV4-3 CASSQVRAGELFF TGCGCCAGCAGCCAAGTCAGGGCCGGGGAGCTGTTTTTT
NA TRBJ2-2 NA 13 TRBV19 CASSISNSGELFF TGTGCCAGTAGTATTTCGAATTCCGGGGAGCTGTTTTTT
once TRBJ2-5 NA 15 TRBV9 CASSAGGGPQETQYF TGTGCCAGCAGCGCCGGAGGGGGGCCACAAGAGACCCAGTACTTC
few TRBJ2-1 NA 13 TRBV2 CASRADPYNEQFF TGTGCCAGCAGAGCCGATCCCTACAATGAGCAGTTCTTC
few TRBJ2-1 TRBD2 16 TRBV5-4 CASSLELAALGNEQFF TGTGCCAGCAGCTTGGAACTAGCGGCCCTTGGCAATGAGCAGTTCTTC
once TRBJ1-1 NA 14 TRBV7-9 CASSLAGLGTEAFF TGTGCCAGCAGCTTAGCAGGGCTCGGCACTGAAGCTTTCTTT
NA TRBJ2-1 TRBD2 16 TRBV3-1/TRBV3-2 CASSPYTAGRNNEQFF TGTGCCAGCAGCCCTTATACAGCGGGAAGGAACAATGAGCAGTTCTTC
NA TRBJ2-7 NA 15 TRBV3-1/TRBV3-2 CASSPGTGGAYEQYF TGTGCCAGCAGCCCAGGGACGGGCGGCGCCTACGAGCAGTACTTC